This T cell receptor beta chain was observed in a study of blood T cells in healthy people across ages. V lost 2 bases, J lost 3 bases, and 7 bases stayed unmatched. The CDR3 contains 17 residues. Germline assignment: CDR1 MNHEY and CDR2 SMNVEV (reference sequence). A second PCR, run for about 6 to 11 cycles, used a sample-barcoded 5' primer plus a J-beta primer mix. One entry per CDR3 protein results from TCRdb running MiXCR on the 5' RACE reads. The data show about 1.1 million distinct CDR3 sequences, about two fifths seen once. Sequenced sample: blood. This TCR was sampled from a man younger than 35 in good health. The rearrangement links TRBV27 to TRBJ2-2; TRBD1 agrees at 9 bases. CDR3 amino acids: CASSLTGGQGDTGELFF. The CDR3 DNA reads TGTGCCAGCAGTTTAACGGGGGGACAGGGCGACACCGGGGAGCTGTTTTTT.